This T cell receptor (beta chain) emerged from a study of beta chain features in type 1 diabetes. Study overall: Age, gender, cell numbers and subset yield matched between patients and controls.

General study points: Within each of all four CD4+ subsets, Type 1 diabetes patients had TCRB CDR3s that were moderately but significantly shorter. PCR might favor shorter templates, but any such skew would affect patients and controls equally. Naive, central memory and Treg TCRB repertoires appeared more alike in patients than in healthy donors.

V was pared by 4 bases and J by 0 bases, with 7 bases between. This CDR3 is 14 amino acids long. From germline, CDR1 is MNHNS and CDR2 SASEGT. As regards this clone: Its specificity is not known.

A sort by CD45RO/CCR7/CD25/CD127/CD95/CD27 yielded CD4+ naive, central memory, regulatory and stem cell-like memory cells. The sequenced template was cDNA made from the entire isolated RNA. Repertoires were generated with immunoSEQ multiplex PCR, while TCRdb's copy carries only in-frame clones and drops some. The sample shows roughly 150,000 clones, approximately 8.1% of them seen only once. This receptor was obtained from a man aged 18 to 30 with type 1 diabetes. Sequencing was done on a sample of central memory CD4+ T cells from blood. The chain carries TRBV6-1 and TRBJ1-3; TRBD1 is a possible D gene (6 bases). The CDR3 spells CASSAGVSGNTIYF. CDR3 coding DNA: TGTGCCAGCAGTGCAGGGGTCTCTGGAAACACCATATATTTT.